This T cell receptor beta chain is from a study of cytomegalovirus exposure and HLA in healthy donors. Primers for the PCR totalled 60 Vbeta and 13 Jbeta. This table comes from immunoSEQ multiplex PCR, and its TCRdb copy is limited to in-frame clones, with some not included. The table records 120,000 or so clones, 80% to 85% of them present only once. About this clone itself: Its antigen is still unknown.

Study-wide findings and caveats: Indistinguishable V segments such as TRBV6-2 and TRBV6-3 were excluded.

This CDR3 has 15 amino acids. V lost 3 bases to trimming and J lost 7 bases; unmatched junction nucleotides: 6. Germline V lookup: CDR1 SGHVS, CDR2 FQNEAQ. The donors comprised healthy bone marrow donors. The chain combines TRBV7-8 with TRBJ1-6, with 7 bases fitting TRBD1. The clonotype was recovered from a woman aged 40-49 years in good health and CMV-seronegative. Sequences were obtained from PBMCs. CDR3 nucleotide sequence: TGTGCCAGCAGCTTTAGGGGACAGAGGAATTCACCCCTCCACTTT. Amino acids: CASSFRGQRNSPLHF.